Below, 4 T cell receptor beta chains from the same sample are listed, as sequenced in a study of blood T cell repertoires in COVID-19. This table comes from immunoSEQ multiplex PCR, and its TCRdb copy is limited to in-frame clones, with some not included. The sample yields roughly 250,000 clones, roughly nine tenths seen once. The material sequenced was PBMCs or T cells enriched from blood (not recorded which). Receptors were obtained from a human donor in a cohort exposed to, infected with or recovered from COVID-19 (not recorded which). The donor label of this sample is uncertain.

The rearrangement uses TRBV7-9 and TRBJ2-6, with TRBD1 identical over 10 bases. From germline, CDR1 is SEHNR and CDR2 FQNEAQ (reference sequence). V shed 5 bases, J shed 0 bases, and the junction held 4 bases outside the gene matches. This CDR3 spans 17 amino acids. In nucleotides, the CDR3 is TGTGCCAGCAGCGGACAGGGGGTGTTCTCTGGGGCCAACGTCCTGACTTTC. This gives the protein CASSGQGVFSGANVLTF.

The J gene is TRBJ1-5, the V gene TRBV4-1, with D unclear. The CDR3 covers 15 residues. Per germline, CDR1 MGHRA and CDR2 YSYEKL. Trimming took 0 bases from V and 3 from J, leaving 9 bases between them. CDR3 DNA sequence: TGCGCCAGCAGCCAAGATACGCGTCCCAATCAGCCCCAGCATTTT. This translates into CASSQDTRPNQPQHF.

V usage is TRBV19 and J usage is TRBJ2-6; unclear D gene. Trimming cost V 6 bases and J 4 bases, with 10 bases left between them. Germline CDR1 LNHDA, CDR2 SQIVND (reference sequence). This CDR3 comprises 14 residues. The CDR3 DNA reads TGTGCCAGTAGCCAGAACACGGGGGCCAACGTCCTGACTTTC. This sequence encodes CASSQNTGANVLTF.

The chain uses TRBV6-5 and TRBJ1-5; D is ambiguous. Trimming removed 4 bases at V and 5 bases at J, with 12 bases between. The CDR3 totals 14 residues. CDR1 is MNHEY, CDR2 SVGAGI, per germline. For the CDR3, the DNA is TGTGCCAGCAGTTCCCTCGCAGGCTATCAGCCCCAGCATTTT. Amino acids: CASSSLAGYQPQHF.